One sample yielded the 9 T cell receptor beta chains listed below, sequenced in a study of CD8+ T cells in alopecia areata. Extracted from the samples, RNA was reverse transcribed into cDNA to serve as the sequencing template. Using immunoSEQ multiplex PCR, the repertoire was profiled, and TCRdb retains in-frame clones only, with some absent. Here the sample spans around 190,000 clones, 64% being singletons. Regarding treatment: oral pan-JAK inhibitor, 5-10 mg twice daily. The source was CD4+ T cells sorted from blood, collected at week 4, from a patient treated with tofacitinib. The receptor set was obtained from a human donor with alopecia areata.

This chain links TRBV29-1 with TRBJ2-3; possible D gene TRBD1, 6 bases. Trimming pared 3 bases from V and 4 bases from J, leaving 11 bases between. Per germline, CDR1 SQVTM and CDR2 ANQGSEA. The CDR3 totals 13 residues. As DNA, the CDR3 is TGCAGCGTTGACAAAGGGGGACCAGATACGCAGTATTTT. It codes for CSVDKGGPDTQYF.

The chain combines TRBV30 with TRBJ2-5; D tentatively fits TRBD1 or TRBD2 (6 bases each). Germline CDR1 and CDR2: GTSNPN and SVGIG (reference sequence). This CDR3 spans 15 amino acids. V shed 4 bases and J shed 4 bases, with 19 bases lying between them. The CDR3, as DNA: TGTGCCTGGACAGCCGGGGGCTCAGTGGGAGAGACCCAGTACTTC. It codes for CAWTAGGSVGETQYF.

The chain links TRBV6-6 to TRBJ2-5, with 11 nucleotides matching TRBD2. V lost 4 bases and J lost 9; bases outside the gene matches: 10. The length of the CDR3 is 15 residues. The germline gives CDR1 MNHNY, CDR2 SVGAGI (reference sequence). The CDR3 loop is CASSSISGGARAQYF. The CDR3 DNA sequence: TGTGCCAGCAGTTCCATTAGCGGGGGGGCCAGGGCCCAGTACTTC.

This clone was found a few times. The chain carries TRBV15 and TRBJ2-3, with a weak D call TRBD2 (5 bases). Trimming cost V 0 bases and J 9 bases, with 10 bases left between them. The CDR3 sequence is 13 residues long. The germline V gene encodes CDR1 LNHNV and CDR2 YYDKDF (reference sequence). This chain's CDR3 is CATSRDRGWTQYF. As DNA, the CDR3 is TGTGCCACCAGCAGAGATAGAGGGTGGACGCAGTATTTT. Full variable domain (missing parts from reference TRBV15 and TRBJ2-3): DAMVIQNPRYQVTQFGKPVTLSCSQTLNHNVMYWYQQKSSQAPKLLFHYYDKDFNNEADTPDNFQSRRPNTSFCFLDIRSPGLGDTAMYLCATSRDRGWTQYFGPGTRLTVL.

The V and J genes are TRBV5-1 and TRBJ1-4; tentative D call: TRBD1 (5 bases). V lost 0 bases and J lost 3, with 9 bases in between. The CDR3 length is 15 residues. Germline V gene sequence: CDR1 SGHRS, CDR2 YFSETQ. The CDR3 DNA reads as TGCGCCAGCAGCTTGGACGGGGGAGCTAATGAAAAACTGTTTTTT. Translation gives CASSLDGGANEKLFF. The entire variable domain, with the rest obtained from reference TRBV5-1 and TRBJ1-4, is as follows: KAGVTQTPRYLIKTRGQQVTLSCSPISGHRSVSWYQQTPGQGLQFLFEYFSETQRNKGNFPGRFSGRQFSNSRSEMNVSTLELGDSALYLCASSLDGGANEKLFFGSGTQLSVL.

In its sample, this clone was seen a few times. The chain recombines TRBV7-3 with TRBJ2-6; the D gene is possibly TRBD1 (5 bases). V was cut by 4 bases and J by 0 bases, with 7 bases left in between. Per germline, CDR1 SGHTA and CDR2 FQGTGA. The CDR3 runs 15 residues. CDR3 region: CASSSGPSGANVLTF. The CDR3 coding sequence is TGTGCCAGCAGCTCAGGGCCCTCTGGGGCCAACGTCCTGACTTTC.

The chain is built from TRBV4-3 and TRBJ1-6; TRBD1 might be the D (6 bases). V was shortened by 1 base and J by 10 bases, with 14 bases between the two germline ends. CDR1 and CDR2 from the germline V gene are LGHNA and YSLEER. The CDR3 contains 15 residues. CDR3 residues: CASSQGGGRNSPLHF. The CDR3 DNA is TGCGCCAGCAGCCAAGGAGGGGGAAGGAACTCACCCCTCCACTTT.

The CDR3 region is CASSVWEGAYNEQFF. For the CDR3, the DNA is TGTGCCAGCAGCGTATGGGAAGGGGCCTACAATGAGCAGTTCTTC. This chain joins TRBV9 and TRBJ2-1; possible D gene TRBD1, 5 bases. CDR3 size: 15 residues. Germline CDR1 reads SGDLS; CDR2 reads YYNGEE. The germline V and J ends were trimmed by 1 base and 2 bases, with 10 bases remaining between them.

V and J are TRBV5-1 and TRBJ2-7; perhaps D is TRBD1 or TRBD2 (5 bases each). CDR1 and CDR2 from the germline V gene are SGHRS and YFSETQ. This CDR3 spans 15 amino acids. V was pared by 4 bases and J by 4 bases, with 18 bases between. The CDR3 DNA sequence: TGCGCCAGCAGCCTCGGGACGGCCGCAGCTTACGAGCAGTACTTC. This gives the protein CASSLGTAAAYEQYF.